What follows are 16 T cell receptor beta chains derived from one specimen sequenced in a study of T cells in Graves' hyperthyroidism and ophthalmopathy. TCR beta CDR3 regions were amplified from RNA. In the first-round RT-PCR of the TCR CDR3, the HTBI primer set was used. TCRdb fed the multiplex PCR reads into MiXCR, producing one record per CDR3 protein. The sample has some 570,000 distinct CDR3 sequences, approximately 17% seen once. Sequencing used blood. Every receptor here comes from a woman between 18 and 29 years old with Graves' ophthalmopathy.

This clonotype appeared a single time. The chain recombines TRBV12-3 or TRBV12-4 with TRBJ2-1; D not certain. V shed 3 bases and J shed 5 bases, with 5 bases lying between them. The CDR3 contains 12 residues. CDR3 coding DNA: TGTGCCAGCAGTTTTTCGGACAATGAGCAGTTCTTC. It specifies CASSFSDNEQFF.

The chain carries TRBV14 and TRBJ2-1, with 13 nucleotides matching TRBD2. J was trimmed by 7 bases and V by 0 bases; bases with no gene match: 12. The CDR3 is made up of 19 amino acids. Germline V CDR1 and CDR2: SGHDN, FVKESK. The CDR3 region has the DNA TGTGCCAGCAGCCAAGAAGGCGGGACTAGCGGGAAAGGTGTGAATGAGCAGTTCTTC. This sequence encodes CASSQEGGTSGKGVNEQFF.

Many counts were recorded for this clonotype. The V gene is TRBV30, the J gene TRBJ1-2; the D gene is possibly TRBD1 (5 bases). The CDR3 is 12 amino acids. CDR1 and CDR2 (germline): GTSNPN, SVGIG (reference sequence). V lost 4 bases and J 3 bases, leaving 9 bases between the germline ends. This CDR3 is CAWNGADYGYTF. Written as DNA, the CDR3 is TGTGCCTGGAACGGGGCAGACTATGGCTACACCTTC.

This clonotype was detected only a few times. This rearrangement joins TRBV5-1 to TRBJ2-7, with D perhaps matching TRBD1 or TRBD2 (6 bases each). Per the germline V gene, CDR1 is SGHRS and CDR2 is YFSETQ. The CDR3 runs 15 residues. The V and J ends lost 0 bases and 5 bases respectively, with 15 bases between them. The CDR3 DNA is TGCGCCAGCAGCTTGGTTCGGGGGCCACTGGACGAGCAGTACTTC. Residues: CASSLVRGPLDEQYF. Looking up the rest from reference TRBV5-1 and TRBJ2-7 gives the full variable domain: KAGVTQTPRYLIKTRGQQVTLSCSPISGHRSVSWYQQTPGQGLQFLFEYFSETQRNKGNFPGRFSGRQFSNSRSEMNVSTLELGDSALYLCASSLVRGPLDEQYFGPGTRLTVT.

This clonotype was seen only a few times. CDR3 sequence reads: CSARARSNEKLFF. The CDR3 DNA reads TGCAGTGCTAGAGCGCGAAGTAATGAAAAACTGTTTTTT. The chain is built from TRBV20-1 and TRBJ1-4; D is unresolved. V lost 1 base and J 4 bases, leaving 7 bases between the germline ends. Germline V CDR1 and CDR2: DFQATT, SNEGSKA (reference sequence). The CDR3 is 13 residues long.

This clonotype was seen a few times. J is TRBJ1-3 and V is TRBV20-1; no clear D. Germline CDR1 and CDR2: DFQATT and SNEGSKA (reference sequence). The CDR3 covers 11 residues. The V end was cut by 6 bases, the J end by 2 bases, with 5 bases between. The CDR3, as DNA: TGCAGTGCCGAAACTGGAAACACCATATATTTT. As protein: CSAETGNTIYF.

The genes are TRBV2 and TRBJ2-2; D uncertain. CDR1 and CDR2 (germline): SNHLY, FYNNEI. The ends were cut back, 6 bases at V and 8 bases at J, with 7 bases in the middle. The CDR3 is 11 amino acids. CDR3 sequence: CASRRLGELFF. DNA of the CDR3: TGTGCCAGCAGAAGGTTGGGGGAGCTGTTTTTT. Complete variable domain (other parts from reference TRBV2 and TRBJ2-2): EPEVTQTPSHQVTQMGQEVILRCVPISNHLYFYWYRQILGQKVEFLVSFYNNEISEKSEIFDDQFSVERPDGSNFTLKIRSTKLEDSAMYFCASRRLGELFFGEGSRLTVL.

This clonotype occurred many times. The genes are TRBV20-1 and TRBJ2-3; 11 positions match TRBD2. The ends lost 3 bases at V and 5 bases at J; junction bases unmatched: 7. The CDR3 covers 15 residues. From germline, CDR1 is DFQATT and CDR2 SNEGSKA (reference sequence). The CDR3 DNA is TGCAGTGCTAGGTCACTAGCGGGGGTTTTAGATACGCAGTATTTT. This translates into CSARSLAGVLDTQYF.

This clonotype was counted many times. The rearrangement uses TRBV14 and TRBJ2-3, with 10 bases identical to TRBD1. CDR1 and CDR2 from the germline V gene are SGHDN and FVKESK. J lost 6 bases, V lost 1 base, and 10 bases had no gene match. The CDR3 runs to 17 residues. The chain's CDR3 is CASSQVPGTGDWDTQYF. The CDR3 nucleotides read TGTGCCAGCAGCCAAGTTCCCGGGACAGGGGACTGGGATACGCAGTATTTT.

Ten or more counts support this clonotype. The chain links TRBV10-3 to TRBJ2-7, with D possibly matching TRBD2 (6 bases). V was cut by 10 bases and J by 5 bases, with 18 bases left in between. Germline CDR1 and CDR2: ENHRY and SYGVKD. CDR3 length: 13 amino acids. CDR3 bases: TGTGCCACGGGACTGAAATTAGTCGACGAGCAGTACTTC. Protein sequence: CATGLKLVDEQYF.

There are many counts of this clonotype. The rearrangement uses TRBV12-3 or TRBV12-4 and TRBJ2-1; either TRBD1 or TRBD2 may fit D (7 bases each). The V gene lost 5 bases and the J gene lost 4 bases, with 18 bases spanning the gap. CDR3 length equals 16 residues. The CDR3 coding sequence is TGTGCCAGCAGTCCCGCAGGGGGAGGGAATTACAATGAGCAGTTCTTC. This sequence encodes CASSPAGGGNYNEQFF.

The table lists this clonotype with many counts. The CDR3 here is CAWSPKGKGNEKLFF. In nucleotides, the CDR3 is TGTGCCTGGAGTCCCAAGGGGAAGGGGAATGAAAAACTGTTTTTT. The V and J genes are TRBV30 and TRBJ1-4; weak D call: TRBD1 (5 bases). This CDR3 contains 15 residues. The V gene lost 2 bases and the J gene lost 5 bases, with 15 bases spanning the gap. Per the germline V gene, CDR1 is GTSNPN and CDR2 is SVGIG (reference sequence).

V and J are TRBV20-1 and TRBJ1-1; TRBD1 is a possible D gene (6 bases). The V end lost 0 bases, the J end lost 3 bases, and 14 bases lay between the germline ends. Per the germline V gene, CDR1 is DFQATT and CDR2 is SNEGSKA (reference sequence). The CDR3 has 15 residues. The DNA for the CDR3 is TGCAGTGCTAGAGATGGTGGGGGCGCGGACACTGAAGCTTTCTTT. Amino acids: CSARDGGGADTEAFF.

Points on this clonotype: Possible read error: a much larger clone is one base away. This rearrangement joins TRBV6-5 to TRBJ2-2; no clear D gene. Germline CDR1 is MNHEY and CDR2 is SVGAGI. The CDR3 extends over 13 amino acids. The germline V and J ends were trimmed by 5 bases and 6 bases, with 10 bases remaining between them. The CDR3 coding sequence is TGTGCCAGCAGTCACCAGAGGTCCGGGGAGCTGTTTTTT. Protein sequence: CASSHQRSGELFF.

The chain joins TRBV20-1 to TRBJ2-1; the match to TRBD1 covers 7 bases. The CDR3 runs 14 residues. J was trimmed by 5 bases and V by 0 bases; bases with no gene match: 4. Germline CDR1 DFQATT, CDR2 SNEGSKA (reference sequence). The CDR3 DNA is TGCAGTGCTAGAGATACAGGGGACCACAATGAGCAGTTCTTC. Protein sequence: CSARDTGDHNEQFF.

At least ten counts were recorded for this clonotype. This chain uses TRBV7-2 with TRBJ1-2; maybe TRBD1 (5 bases). V was shortened by 5 bases and J by 2 bases, with 21 bases between the two germline ends. The CDR3 is 17 amino acids. The germline gives CDR1 SGHTA, CDR2 FQGNSA. The CDR3 region is CASSPATVISRNYGYTF. The CDR3 DNA sequence: TGTGCCAGCAGCCCAGCGACAGTCATATCACGAAACTATGGCTACACCTTC.